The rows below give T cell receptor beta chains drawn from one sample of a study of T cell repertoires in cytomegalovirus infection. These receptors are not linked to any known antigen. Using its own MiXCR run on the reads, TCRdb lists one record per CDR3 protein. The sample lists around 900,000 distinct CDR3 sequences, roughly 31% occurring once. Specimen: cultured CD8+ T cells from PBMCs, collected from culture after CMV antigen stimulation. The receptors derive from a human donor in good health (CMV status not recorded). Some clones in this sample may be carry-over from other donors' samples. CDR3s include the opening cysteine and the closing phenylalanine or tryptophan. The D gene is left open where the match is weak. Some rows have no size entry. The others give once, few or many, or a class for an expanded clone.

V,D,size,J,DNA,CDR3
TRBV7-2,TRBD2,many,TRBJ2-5,TGTGCCAGCAGCCCGCCCGCTAGCGGGGGAATGAAGACCCAGTACTTC,CASSPPASGGMKTQYF
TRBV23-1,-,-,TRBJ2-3,TGCGCCAGCAGTCAATCTGCCAGGGCCACAGATACGCAGTATTTT,CASSQSARATDTQYF
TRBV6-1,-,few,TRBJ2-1,TGTGCCAGCAGTTTCGAAGGACGCGGAGACCTTTCCTACAATGAGCAGTTCTTC,CASSFEGRGDLSYNEQFF
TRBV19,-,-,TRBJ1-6,TGTGCCAGTAGCCGATTCTTCCTGCGGCGGAATAATTCACCCCTCCACTTT,CASSRFFLRRNNSPLHF
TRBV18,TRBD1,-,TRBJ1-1,TGTGCCAGCTCACGGGACAGGGGGCTTGATGAAGCTTTCTTT,CASSRDRGLDEAFF
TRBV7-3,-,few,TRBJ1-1,TGTGCCAGCAGTACAGGGTTGAGCACTGAAGCTTTCTTT,CASSTGLSTEAFF
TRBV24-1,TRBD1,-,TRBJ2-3,TGTGCCACCAGTGATTTTGAGGGGGCGCCTGGCACAGATACGCAGTATTTT,CATSDFEGAPGTDTQYF
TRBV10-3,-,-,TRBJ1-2,TGTGCCATCAGTGAGGGGGCGCTGGGCTACACCTTC,CAISEGALGYTF
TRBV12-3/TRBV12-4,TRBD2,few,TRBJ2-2,TGTGCCAGCAGTTTTTTATTAGCGGGGCCTTCGCCAAACACCGGGGAGCTGTTTTTT,CASSFLLAGPSPNTGELFF
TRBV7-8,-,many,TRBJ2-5,TGTGCCAGCAGCTTAGCTCTCGGGGCTCGGGAGACCCAGTACTTC,CASSLALGARETQYF
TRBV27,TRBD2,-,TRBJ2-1,TGTGCCAGCAGTTGGGGTAGCGGGATAGGGTACAATGAGCAGTTCTTC,CASSWGSGIGYNEQFF
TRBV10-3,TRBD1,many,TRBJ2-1,TGTGCCATCAGTAACTCCGGGACAGGAGACTACAATGAGCAGTTCTTC,CAISNSGTGDYNEQFF
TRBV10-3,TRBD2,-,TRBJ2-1,TGTGCCATGTTAGCGGGGGCTGAGCAGTTCTTC,CAMLAGAEQFF
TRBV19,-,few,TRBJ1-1,TGTGCCAGTAGTATTAGTTTGACCTACACTGAAGCTTTCTTT,CASSISLTYTEAFF
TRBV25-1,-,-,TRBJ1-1,TGTGCCAGCAGTGAGCGGGGCTTCATGAACACTGAAGCTTTCTTT,CASSERGFMNTEAFF
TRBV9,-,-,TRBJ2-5,TGTGCCAGCAGCGTAGGGTCGATAGGGATACAAGAGACCCAGTACTTC,CASSVGSIGIQETQYF
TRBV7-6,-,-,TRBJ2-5,TGTGCCAGCAGCTTCCTCCGGGAGCCTGGGGCGACCCAGTACTTC,CASSFLREPGATQYF
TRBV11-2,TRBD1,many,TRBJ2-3,TGTGCCAGCAGCCGGGGGACAGGGGGTACAGATACGCAGTATTTT,CASSRGTGGTDTQYF
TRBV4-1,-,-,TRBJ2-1,TGCGCCAGCAGCCCGTCGGTTTTAGGGGGTTTTAATGAGCAGTTCTTC,CASSPSVLGGFNEQFF
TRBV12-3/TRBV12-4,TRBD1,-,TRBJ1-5,TGTGCCAGCAGTTTAGGACGACAGGGGGGCAATCAGCCCCAGCATTTT,CASSLGRQGGNQPQHF
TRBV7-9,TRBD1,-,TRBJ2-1,TGTGCCAGCAGCTTAGGGGACAGGGTCTCCTACAATGAGCAGTTCTTC,CASSLGDRVSYNEQFF
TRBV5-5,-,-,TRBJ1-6,TGTGCCAGCAGCCCCTCGTGGGGTACGAATTCACCCCTCCACTTT,CASSPSWGTNSPLHF
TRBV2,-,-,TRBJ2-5,TGTGCCAGCATCGGACAGAACCAAGAGACCCAGTACTTC,CASIGQNQETQYF
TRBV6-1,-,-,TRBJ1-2,TGTGCCAGCAGTGAATACTCGGGAACAGGGAGAAACGGCTACACCTTC,CASSEYSGTGRNGYTF
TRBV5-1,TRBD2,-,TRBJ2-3,TGCGCCAGCAGCTTCCCGGGACTAGCGGGGACCTACAGCACAGATACGCAGTATTTT,CASSFPGLAGTYSTDTQYF
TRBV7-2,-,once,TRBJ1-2,TGTGCCAGCAGCTTAGAGTCTAGTCGGAGATCTAACTATGGCTACACCTTC,CASSLESSRRSNYGYTF
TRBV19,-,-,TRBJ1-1,TGTGCCAGTAGTATTTTGGGAGGCGCTGAAGCTTTCTTT,CASSILGGAEAFF
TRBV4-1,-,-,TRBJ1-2,TGCGCCAGCAGCCAAGTTCTCCAGGGTCTGGACTATGGCTACACCTTC,CASSQVLQGLDYGYTF
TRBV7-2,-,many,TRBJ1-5,TGTGCCAGCAGCCAGGATGGGTATAGCAATCAGCCCCAGCATTTT,CASSQDGYSNQPQHF
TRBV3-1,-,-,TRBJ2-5,TGTGCCAGCAGCCCTCTGGGGTACCAAGAGACCCAGTACTTC,CASSPLGYQETQYF
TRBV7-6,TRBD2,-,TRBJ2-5,TGTGCCTGCAGCTTACTAGCGGAACAAGAGACCCAGTACTTC,CACSLLAEQETQYF
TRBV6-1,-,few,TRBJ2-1,TGTGCCAGCAGTGAAGCTCCCCCTTGGACGTATTACAATGAGCAGTTCTTC,CASSEAPPWTYYNEQFF
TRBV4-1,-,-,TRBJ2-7,TGCGCCAGCAGCCATGCTACAGGGTCCTACGAGCAGTACTTC,CASSHATGSYEQYF
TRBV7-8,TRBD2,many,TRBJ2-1,TGTGCCAGCAGCTTAGGAACTAGCGGGGTCCCCTACAATGAGCAGTTCTTC,CASSLGTSGVPYNEQFF
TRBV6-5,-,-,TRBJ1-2,TGTGCCAGCAGTTTCATCGACGGTAACTATGGCTACACCTTC,CASSFIDGNYGYTF
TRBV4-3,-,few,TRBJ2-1,TGCGCCAGCAGCCAAGTAATAGGCGCGGGGACTAATGAGCAGTTCTTC,CASSQVIGAGTNEQFF
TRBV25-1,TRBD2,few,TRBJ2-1,TGTGCAGCGGGAGCTTCCTACAATGAGCAGTTCTTC,CAAGASYNEQFF
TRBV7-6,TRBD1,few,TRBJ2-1,TGTGCCAGCAGCTTAGTAGGAAGGACAGGGGGTTCCAATGAGCAGTTCTTC,CASSLVGRTGGSNEQFF
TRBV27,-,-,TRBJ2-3,TGTGCCAGCCACCAAGGGGGAGATACGCAGTATTTT,CASHQGGDTQYF
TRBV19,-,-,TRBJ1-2,TGTGCCAGTACCCACGGTCGAGGGAATCCTTTTGGTTACACCTTC,CASTHGRGNPFGYTF
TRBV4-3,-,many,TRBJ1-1,TGCGCCAGCAGCCTTCTCGGGGGAGGCACTGAAGCTTTCTTT,CASSLLGGGTEAFF
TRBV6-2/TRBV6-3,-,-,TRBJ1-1,TGTGCCATTCGAGGGGGGACTGAAGCTTTCTTT,CAIRGGTEAFF
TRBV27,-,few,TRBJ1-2,TGTGCCAGCTACGGACGATTTGGGTTTAACTATGGCTACACCTTC,CASYGRFGFNYGYTF
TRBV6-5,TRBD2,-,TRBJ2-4,TGTGCCAGCAGTTACTTATCGCCGGGACTAGCGGGGGGGCCTTTGGCCAAAAACATTCAGTACTTC,CASSYLSPGLAGGPLAKNIQYF
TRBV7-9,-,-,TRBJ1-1,TGTGCCAGCGTATTTCCAACGGGCCCCGGCTCTGAAGCTTTCTTT,CASVFPTGPGSEAFF
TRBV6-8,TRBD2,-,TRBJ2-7,TGTGCCAACAGTTACCTCCAGCGGGGCTCCTACGAGCAGTACTTC,CANSYLQRGSYEQYF
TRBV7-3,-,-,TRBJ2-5,TGTGCCAGCAGCTTCGGCGGGGCCGAGGGAGAGACCCAGTACTTC,CASSFGGAEGETQYF
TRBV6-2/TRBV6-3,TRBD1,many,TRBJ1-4,TGTGCCAGCAGTTACCTAACCCGACAGGGGATGTTTTTT,CASSYLTRQGMFF
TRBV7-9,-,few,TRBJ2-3,TGTGCCAGCAGCGACCAAGCCGGGTTTCCCACAGATACGCAGTATTTT,CASSDQAGFPTDTQYF
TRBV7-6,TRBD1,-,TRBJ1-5,TGTGCCAGCAGCCTGACAGGGGGAAGGAGTCAGCCCCAGCATTTT,CASSLTGGRSQPQHF
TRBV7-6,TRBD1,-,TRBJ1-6,TGTGCCAGCAGCTCTACCATTCCGGGACAGAATTCACCCCTCCACTTT,CASSSTIPGQNSPLHF
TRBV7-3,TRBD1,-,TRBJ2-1,TGTGCCAGCAGCCTTATCAGGGGGCTAAGCAATGAGCAGTTCTTC,CASSLIRGLSNEQFF
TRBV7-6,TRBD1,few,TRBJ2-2,TGTGCCAGCAGCGTCGGGACAGGGGGCACCGGGGAGCTGTTTTTT,CASSVGTGGTGELFF
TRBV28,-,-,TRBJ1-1,TGTGCCAGCAGGACCCCGGGACTATCCCTCAACCCTTCCTCTAACACTGAAGCTTTCTTT,CASRTPGLSLNPSSNTEAFF
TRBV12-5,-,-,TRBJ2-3,TGTGCTAGTGGTTCGGGGACGGCTAGCACAGATACGCAGTATTTT,CASGSGTASTDTQYF
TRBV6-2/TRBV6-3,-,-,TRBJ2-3,TGTGCCAGCAGTGCGGGACCAAGCACAGATACGCAGTATTTT,CASSAGPSTDTQYF
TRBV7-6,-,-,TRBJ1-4,TGTGCCAGCAGCAGACTCATGGCAACTAATGAAAAACTGTTTTTT,CASSRLMATNEKLFF
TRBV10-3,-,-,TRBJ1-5,TGTGCCATCAGTGAGTCGGGGGCAGGAAATCAGCCCCAGCATTTT,CAISESGAGNQPQHF
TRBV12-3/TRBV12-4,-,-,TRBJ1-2,TGTGCCAGCAGTTACGACAACTCTAATGGCTACACCTTC,CASSYDNSNGYTF
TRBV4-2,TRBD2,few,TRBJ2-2,TGTGCCAGCAGCCACCCATCGGCGGGGGTGAACACCGGGGAGCTGTTTTTT,CASSHPSAGVNTGELFF